This TCR beta chain was identified in a study of blood T cell repertoires in COVID-19. Clones were sequenced by immunoSEQ multiplex PCR, and TCRdb holds only the in-frame ones, with some missing. The sample records approximately 220,000 clones, about four fifths being singletons. The clonotype originates from a woman in her 70s with acute or convalescent COVID-19. What was sequenced was peripheral blood.

CDR3 in DNA: TGTGCCAGCAGACCACTGACAGGACTTGCTGAAAAACTGTTTTTT. This codes for CASRPLTGLAEKLFF. V is TRBV6-5 and J is TRBJ1-4; D is possibly TRBD1 (6 bases). V lost 6 bases to trimming and J lost 7 bases, with 18 bases between them. The CDR3 sequence is 15 residues long. Germline lookup yields CDR1 MNHEY and CDR2 SVGAGI.